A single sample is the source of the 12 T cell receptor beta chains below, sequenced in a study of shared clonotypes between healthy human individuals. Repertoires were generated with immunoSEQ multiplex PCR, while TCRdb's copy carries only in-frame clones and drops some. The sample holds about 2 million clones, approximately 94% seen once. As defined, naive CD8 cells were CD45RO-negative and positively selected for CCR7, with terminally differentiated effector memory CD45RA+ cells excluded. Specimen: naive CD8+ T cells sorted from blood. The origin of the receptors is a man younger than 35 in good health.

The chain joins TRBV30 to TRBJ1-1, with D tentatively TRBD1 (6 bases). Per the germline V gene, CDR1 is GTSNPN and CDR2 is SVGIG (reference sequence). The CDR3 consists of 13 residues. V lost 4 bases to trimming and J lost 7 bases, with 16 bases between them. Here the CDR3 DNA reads TGTGCCTGGACAGGATTTGGGGACAATGAAGCTTTCTTT. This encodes CAWTGFGDNEAFF.

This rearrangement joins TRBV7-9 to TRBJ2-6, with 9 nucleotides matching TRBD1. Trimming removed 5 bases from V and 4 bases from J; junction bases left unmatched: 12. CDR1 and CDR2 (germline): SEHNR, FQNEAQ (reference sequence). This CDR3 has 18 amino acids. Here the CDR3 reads CASSHGGQGLRGANVLTF. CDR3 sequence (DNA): TGTGCCAGCAGCCACGGTGGACAGGGGCTGAGGGGGGCCAACGTCCTGACTTTC.

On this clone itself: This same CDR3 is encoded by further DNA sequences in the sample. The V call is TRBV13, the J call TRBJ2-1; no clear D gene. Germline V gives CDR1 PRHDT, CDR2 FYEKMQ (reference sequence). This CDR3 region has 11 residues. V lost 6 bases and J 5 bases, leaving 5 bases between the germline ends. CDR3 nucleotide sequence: TGTGCCAGCAGACTTGACAATGAGCAGTTCTTC. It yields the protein CASRLDNEQFF.

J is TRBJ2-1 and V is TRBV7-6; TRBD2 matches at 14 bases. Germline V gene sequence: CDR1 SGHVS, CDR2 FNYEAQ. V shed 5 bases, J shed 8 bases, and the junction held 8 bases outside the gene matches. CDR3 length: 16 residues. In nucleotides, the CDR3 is TGTGCCAGCAGCCCCGAACCGGGACTAGCGGGAGATGAGCAGTTCTTC. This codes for CASSPEPGLAGDEQFF.

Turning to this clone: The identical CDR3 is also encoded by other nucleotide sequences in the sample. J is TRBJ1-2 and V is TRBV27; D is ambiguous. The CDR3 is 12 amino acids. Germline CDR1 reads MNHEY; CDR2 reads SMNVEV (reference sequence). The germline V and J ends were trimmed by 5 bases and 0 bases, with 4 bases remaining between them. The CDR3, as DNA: TGTGCCAGCAGTGGGGCTAACTATGGCTACACCTTC. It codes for CASSGANYGYTF.

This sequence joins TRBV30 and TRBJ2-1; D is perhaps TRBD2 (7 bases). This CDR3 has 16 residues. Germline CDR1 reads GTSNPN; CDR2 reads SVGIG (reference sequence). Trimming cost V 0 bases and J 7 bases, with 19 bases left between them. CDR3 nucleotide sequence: TGTGCCTGGAGTGTGCTTGGGGGGGCAGTCGCTAATGAGCAGTTCTTC. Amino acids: CAWSVLGGAVANEQFF.

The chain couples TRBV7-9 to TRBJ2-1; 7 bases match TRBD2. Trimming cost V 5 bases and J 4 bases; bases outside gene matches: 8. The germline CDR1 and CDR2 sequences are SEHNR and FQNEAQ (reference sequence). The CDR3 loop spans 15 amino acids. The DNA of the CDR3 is TGTGCCAGCAGCACCGGACTAGGCCTTTACAATGAGCAGTTCTTC. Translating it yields CASSTGLGLYNEQFF.

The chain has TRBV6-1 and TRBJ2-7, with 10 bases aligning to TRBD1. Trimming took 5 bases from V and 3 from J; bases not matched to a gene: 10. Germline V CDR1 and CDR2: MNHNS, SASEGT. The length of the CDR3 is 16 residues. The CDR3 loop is CASSQDRDRGNYEQYF. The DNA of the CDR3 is TGTGCCAGCAGTCAAGATAGGGACAGGGGAAACTACGAGCAGTACTTC.

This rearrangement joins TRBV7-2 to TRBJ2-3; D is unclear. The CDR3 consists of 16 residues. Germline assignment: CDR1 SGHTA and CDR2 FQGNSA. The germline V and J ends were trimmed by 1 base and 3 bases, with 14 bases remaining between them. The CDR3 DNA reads TGTGCCAGCAGCTTAGAGGCAGCCTTTAGGACAGATACGCAGTATTTT. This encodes CASSLEAAFRTDTQYF.

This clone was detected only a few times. The CDR3 nucleotides read TGTGCCAGCAGCGTAGGGACTCTTCCGGGCCCGGATGGCTACACCTTC. Its protein is CASSVGTLPGPDGYTF. The rearrangement links TRBV9 to TRBJ1-2; D remains unclear. V was clipped by 0 bases and J by 6 bases, with 18 bases between them. This CDR3 comprises 16 residues. Germline V gene lookup returns CDR1 SGDLS and CDR2 YYNGEE.

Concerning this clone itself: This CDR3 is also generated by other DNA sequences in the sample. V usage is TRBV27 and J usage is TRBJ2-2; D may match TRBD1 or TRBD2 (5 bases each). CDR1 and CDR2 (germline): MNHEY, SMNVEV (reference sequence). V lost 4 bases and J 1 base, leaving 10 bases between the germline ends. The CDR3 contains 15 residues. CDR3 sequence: CASSSGTVNTGELFF. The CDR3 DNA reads TGTGCCAGCAGTTCCGGGACGGTGAACACCGGGGAGCTGTTTTTT.

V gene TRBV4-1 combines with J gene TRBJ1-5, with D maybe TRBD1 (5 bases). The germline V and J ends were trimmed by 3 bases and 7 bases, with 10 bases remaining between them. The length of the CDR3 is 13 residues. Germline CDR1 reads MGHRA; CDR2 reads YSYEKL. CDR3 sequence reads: CASSQGGLQPQHF. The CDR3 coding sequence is TGCGCCAGCAGCCAGGGGGGACTACAGCCCCAGCATTTT.